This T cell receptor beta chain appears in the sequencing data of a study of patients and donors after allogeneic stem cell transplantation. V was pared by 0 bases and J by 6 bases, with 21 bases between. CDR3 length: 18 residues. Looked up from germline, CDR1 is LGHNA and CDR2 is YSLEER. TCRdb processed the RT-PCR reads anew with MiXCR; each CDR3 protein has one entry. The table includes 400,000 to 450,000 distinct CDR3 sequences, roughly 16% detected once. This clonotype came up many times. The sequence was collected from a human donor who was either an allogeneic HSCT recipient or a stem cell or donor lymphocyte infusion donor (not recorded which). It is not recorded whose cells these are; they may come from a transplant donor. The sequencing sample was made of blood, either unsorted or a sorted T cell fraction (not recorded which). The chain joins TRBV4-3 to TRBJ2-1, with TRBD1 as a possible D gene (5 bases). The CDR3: CASSQDLPAALQGNEQFF. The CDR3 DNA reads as TGCGCCAGCAGCCAAGATTTGCCCGCGGCCCTTCAGGGCAATGAGCAGTTCTTC.